This T cell receptor (beta chain) was recorded in a study of human T cells and chemical hapten exposure. Study conclusions and caveats: The number of TCRs over 1 in 1000 frequency stayed unchanged after DPC.

This clonotype has a count of ten or more. What it binds is not known. Per the germline V gene, CDR1 is SNHLY and CDR2 is FYNNEI. The CDR3 covers 13 residues. Trimming stripped 6 bases from V and 0 bases from J, with 6 bases between. As the library was built, unique molecular identifiers were attached to individual cDNA molecules. Study processing details: With a range of about 20,000 to 700,000, the median per sample was roughly 97,000 TCRs. Via MiXCR, TCRdb re-called the RACE reads, giving one row per CDR3 protein. The V and J calls here are based on TCRdb, not the publication. Of tens of thousands of distinct CDR3 sequences in the sample, approximately 5.5% were seen once. Indicated time point: healthy volunteer bleed at 6 weeks. Total RNA was isolated from unfractionated whole blood.

V usage is TRBV2 and J usage is TRBJ1-5; no reliable D call. This receptor was taken from a human donor in good health. Some clones in this sample may be carry-over from other donors' samples. Sequencing used whole blood. For the CDR3, the DNA is TGTGCCAGCAGACTCGATAGCAATCAGCCCCAGCATTTT. This encodes CASRLDSNQPQHF.